The 20 T cell receptor beta chains below were found in one sample sequenced in a study of yellow fever vaccine responses in identical twins. TCRdb reanalysed the RT-PCR reads using MiXCR and keeps one entry per CDR3 protein. The sample lists over 20,000 distinct CDR3 sequences; over 75% were seen once. The starting material was T cells from blood (PBMCs), unsorted or a sorted subset (not recorded which), obtained before or after yellow fever vaccination (not recorded which). The receptors originated from a young woman who received the yellow fever vaccine.

The gene calls are TRBV11-1 and TRBJ2-5, with 7 bases that match TRBD1. Trimming took 5 bases from V and 2 from J; bases not matched to a gene: 14. This CDR3 spans 17 amino acids. Germline V gene data show CDR1 as SGHAT and CDR2 as FQDESV (reference sequence). For the CDR3, the DNA is TGTGCCAGCAGCCCCTACCTCGGGACAGAAGTTCAAGAGACCCAGTACTTC. It encodes CASSPYLGTEVQETQYF.

CDR3 DNA sequence: TGTGCCAGCAGCCAAGATCTACGGGGGGCGAACAAAAACATTCAGTACTTC. It is translated as CASSQDLRGANKNIQYF. J is TRBJ2-4 and V is TRBV4-2, with D possibly being TRBD2 (7 bases). Germline assignment: CDR1 LGHNA and CDR2 YNFKEQ. V dropped 0 bases and J dropped 3 bases, with 15 bases sitting between them. This CDR3 comprises 17 residues.

The chain uses TRBV15 and TRBJ2-7; 9 nucleotides align to TRBD2. Germline V lookup: CDR1 LNHNV, CDR2 YYDKDF (reference sequence). V gave up 3 bases and J gave up 4 bases; unmatched junction bases: 16. The CDR3 is 18 amino acids. CDR3 coding DNA: TGTGCCACCAGCAGGAATCCCCCAGGGCGGGAGGGGTGGTACGAGCAGTACTTC. Translated: CATSRNPPGREGWYEQYF.

The chain employs TRBV28 and TRBJ1-5, with D possibly matching TRBD1 (5 bases). This CDR3 spans 13 amino acids. Trimming cost V 8 bases and J 8 bases, with 16 bases left between them. Per the germline V gene, CDR1 is MDHEN and CDR2 is SYDVKM. This CDR3 reads CASGTEWGKPQHF. The CDR3 DNA reads TGTGCCAGCGGGACGGAGTGGGGTAAGCCCCAGCATTTT. The whole variable domain, filled in from reference TRBV28 and TRBJ1-5, reads DVKVTQSSRYLVKRTGEKVFLECVQDMDHENMFWYRQDPGLGLRLIYFSYDVKMKEKGDIPEGYSVSREKKERFSLILESASTNQTSMYLCASGTEWGKPQHFGDGTRLSIL.

The chain links TRBV20-1 to TRBJ2-1; tentatively, D is TRBD2 (6 bases). Trimming shortened V by 0 bases and J by 0 bases, and 18 bases separated the two germline ends. The CDR3 loop spans 18 amino acids. Per germline, CDR1 DFQATT and CDR2 SNEGSKA (reference sequence). The DNA of the CDR3 is TGCAGTGCTAGAGATCAAAGGTCTATAGCGGTCTCCTACAATGAGCAGTTCTTC. The encoded protein is CSARDQRSIAVSYNEQFF.

This chain joins TRBV2 and TRBJ1-2; D call uncertain. V was shortened by 2 bases and J by 4 bases, with 14 bases between the two germline ends. CDR1 and CDR2 from the germline V gene are SNHLY and FYNNEI. This CDR3 is 15 amino acids long. Here the CDR3 reads CASSESTGPAYGYTF. The DNA for the CDR3 is TGTGCCAGCAGTGAATCAACCGGGCCGGCCTATGGCTACACCTTC.

This clonotype showed up just a few times. The V gene is TRBV28, the J gene TRBJ1-3, with D unresolved. The CDR3 covers 14 residues. Trimming pared 2 bases from V and 11 bases from J, leaving 16 bases between. Germline CDR1 reads MDHEN; CDR2 reads SYDVKM. The CDR3 nucleotides are TGTGCCAGCAGTTTAGACGGACGGACTGGGGCCATATATTTT. This sequence encodes CASSLDGRTGAIYF.

The gene calls are TRBV5-5 and TRBJ2-7, with D unclear. V was shortened by 0 bases and J by 4 bases, with 17 bases between the two germline ends. The CDR3 runs 16 residues. Germline CDR1 reads SGHKS; CDR2 reads YYEKEE (reference sequence). CDR3 residues: CASSLGISSTWYEQYF. In DNA form, the CDR3 reads TGTGCCAGCAGCTTGGGAATTTCTTCGACGTGGTACGAGCAGTACTTC.

The J gene is TRBJ1-4, the V gene TRBV13; D uncertain. The germline gives CDR1 PRHDT, CDR2 FYEKMQ (reference sequence). Trimming cost V 5 bases and J 0 bases, with 13 bases left between them. The CDR3 length is 16 residues. The CDR3 reads CASSVFGSSTNEKLFF. The CDR3, as DNA: TGTGCCAGCAGCGTCTTTGGGTCCTCAACTAATGAAAAACTGTTTTTT.

This clonotype showed up just a few times. The chain employs TRBV20-1 and TRBJ2-1; 7 nucleotides align to TRBD1. V lost 6 bases and J lost 10; bases outside the gene matches: 15. The CDR3 runs to 14 residues. Per the germline V gene, CDR1 is DFQATT and CDR2 is SNEGSKA (reference sequence). Written as DNA, the CDR3 is TGCAGTGCAAAGGGGGCGTCGGGGATAGGGGAGCAGTTCTTC. This translates into CSAKGASGIGEQFF.

V gene TRBV4-1 combines with J gene TRBJ2-2; TRBD1 matches at 11 bases. J gave up 10 bases and V 2 bases, and 9 bases lay outside the gene matches. In germline, CDR1 is MGHRA, CDR2 YSYEKL. This CDR3 has 16 amino acids. The CDR3 loop reads CASSQPGTGGTVELFF. CDR3 sequence (DNA): TGCGCCAGCAGCCAACCCGGGACAGGGGGAACGGTGGAGCTGTTTTTT.

This clonotype showed up just once. This chain joins TRBV2 and TRBJ2-7; D call uncertain. Trimming took off 4 bases at V and 6 bases at J, with 10 bases between the two ends. This CDR3 has 12 residues. CDR1 SNHLY and CDR2 FYNNEI come from the germline V gene. CDR3 DNA sequence: TGTGCCAGCAGTGGTCCCCGGCCCGAGCAGTACTTC. It translates to CASSGPRPEQYF.

This clonotype was observed a few times. The chain has TRBV29-1 and TRBJ2-3, with D perhaps TRBD2 (6 bases). The CDR3 runs to 13 residues. V shed 7 bases and J shed 4 bases, with 15 bases lying between them. Germline V lookup: CDR1 SQVTM, CDR2 ANQGSEA. CDR3 residues: CSGDSWGADTQYF. The DNA for the CDR3 is TGCAGCGGTGACTCGTGGGGGGCAGATACGCAGTATTTT.

This chain connects TRBV5-1 to TRBJ2-5; D not resolved. The germline V gene encodes CDR1 SGHRS and CDR2 YFSETQ. The V and J ends lost 0 bases and 5 bases respectively, with 11 bases between them. This CDR3 is built from 14 residues. The CDR3 DNA sequence: TGCGCCAGCAGCTTGGTTCCAGTCGGCGAGACCCAGTACTTC. Amino acid sequence: CASSLVPVGETQYF.

V usage is TRBV6-4 and J usage is TRBJ2-5; the D call may be TRBD1 or TRBD2 (6 bases each). The CDR3 runs 14 residues. Trimming left V 5 bases short and J 3 bases short, with 13 bases between. From germline, CDR1 is MRHNA and CDR2 SNTAGT. Written as DNA, the CDR3 is TGTGCCAGCAGTAAACAGGGAGGTGAAGAGACCCAGTACTTC. Its translation is CASSKQGGEETQYF.

The rearrangement joins TRBV2 to TRBJ1-1, with 8 bases aligning to TRBD1. V shed 5 bases and J 1 base; nucleotides not matched to a gene: 3. This CDR3 comprises 14 residues. Germline CDR1 is SNHLY and CDR2 is FYNNEI. Written as DNA, the CDR3 is TGTGCCAGCAGTATGACAGGGGAGAACACTGAAGCTTTCTTT. Translation gives CASSMTGENTEAFF.

This clonotype has just a few counts. The chain couples TRBV3-1 to TRBJ2-7; D is unresolved. The V and J ends lost 2 bases and 2 bases respectively, with 10 bases between them. This CDR3 contains 14 residues. The V gene's germline CDR1 is LGHDT and CDR2 YNNKEL (reference sequence). Here the CDR3 reads CASSQSGDPYEQYF. The CDR3 nucleotides read TGTGCCAGCAGCCAAAGTGGGGATCCCTACGAGCAGTACTTC.

J is TRBJ2-1 and V is TRBV4-1; 10 bases are shared with TRBD2. This CDR3 is 17 amino acids long. Germline V gene lookup returns CDR1 MGHRA and CDR2 YSYEKL. J lost 2 bases, V lost 4 bases, and 8 bases had no gene match. In DNA, the CDR3 is TGCGCCAGCAGCCGCCCGCGGACTAGCGGTCCCTACAATGAGCAGTTCTTC. Amino acid sequence: CASSRPRTSGPYNEQFF.

The rearrangement links TRBV11-3 to TRBJ2-1; D not certain. With 6 bases removed from V and 6 bases from J, the gap between germline ends came to 18 bases. Per germline, CDR1 SGHNT and CDR2 YENEEA. The CDR3 sequence is 15 residues long. The chain's CDR3 is CASRDPRWAANEQFF. CDR3 bases: TGTGCCAGCAGGGATCCGAGGTGGGCCGCCAATGAGCAGTTCTTC. Full variable domain (remainder filled in from reference TRBV11-3 and TRBJ2-1): EAGVVQSPRYKIIEKKQPVAFWCNPISGHNTLYWYLQNLGQGPELLIRYENEEAVDDSQLPKDRFSAERLKGVDSTLKIQPAELGDSAVYLCASRDPRWAANEQFFGPGTRLTVL.

V usage is TRBV23-1 and J usage is TRBJ2-7; 7 nucleotides match TRBD1. TRBV23-1 is reported as an ORF; its role is uncertain. This CDR3 is 16 amino acids long. V trimming: 0 bases; J trimming: 2 bases; junction bases outside the gene matches: 7. The CDR3 reads CASSQSEQGWAYEQYV. The CDR3 DNA reads TGCGCCAGCAGTCAATCCGAACAGGGGTGGGCCTACGAGCAGTACGTC.